This T cell receptor beta chain originates from a study of cytomegalovirus exposure and HLA in healthy donors. Study as a whole: As an earlier analysis found, roughly 180 million T cells yielded some 120 million unique TCR beta sequences. Unique TCRs from HLA-typed donors, approximately 80 million of them, were held in an early data release. Study-level points and caveats: Reportedly, cytomegalovirus status was diagnosed with high sensitivity and specificity. Sequencing likely caused a cluster of highly shared sequence variants.

V shed 4 bases, J shed 8 bases, and the junction held 3 bases outside the gene matches. The CDR3 length is 14 residues. The germline gives CDR1 MDHEN, CDR2 SYDVKM. A word on this clone: Its specificity is not known.

60 Vbeta and 13 Jbeta primers were used in PCR. Produced via immunoSEQ multiplex PCR; TCRdb's table is partial and in-frame only. The sample includes some 200,000 clones, around 76% of them seen just once. Sequenced: PBMCs. The source of this sequence is a man aged 18 to 35 in good health and CMV-seronegative. The chain links TRBV28 to TRBJ2-1; 12 bases are shared with TRBD1. CDR3 in DNA: TGTGCCAGCAGTTCGGGACAGGGGGCGGATGAGCAGTTCTTC. Its translation: CASSSGQGADEQFF.